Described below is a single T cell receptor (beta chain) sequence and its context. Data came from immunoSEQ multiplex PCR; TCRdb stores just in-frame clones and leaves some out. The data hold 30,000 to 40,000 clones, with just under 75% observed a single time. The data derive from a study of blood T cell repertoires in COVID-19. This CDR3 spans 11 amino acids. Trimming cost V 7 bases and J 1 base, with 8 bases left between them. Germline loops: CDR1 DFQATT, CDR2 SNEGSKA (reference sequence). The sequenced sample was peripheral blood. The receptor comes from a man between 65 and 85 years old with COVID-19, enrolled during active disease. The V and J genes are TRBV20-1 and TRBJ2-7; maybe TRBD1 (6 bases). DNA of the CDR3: TGCAGTGGGACAGAGTCCTACGAGCAGTACTTC. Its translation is CSGTESYEQYF.